The rows below give T cell receptor beta chains drawn from one sample of a study of CD8 T cells in ankylosing spondylitis. TCRdb recomputed calls from the 5' RACE reads with MiXCR, one row per CDR3 protein. This repertoire shows about 360,000 distinct CDR3 sequences, 20% found once; its top ten account for about 12%. Sequences were obtained from blood, either unsorted or a sorted T cell fraction (not recorded which). Receptors originate from a male donor with ankylosing spondylitis or in good health (not recorded which). CDR3s include the opening cysteine and the closing phenylalanine or tryptophan. Fields, in order: clone size, CDR3 length, V gene, J gene, D gene, CDR3 protein, CDR3 DNA. A D gene is named only where the DNA matches it firmly. Size values are once, few and many counts, or a class for expanded clones, and some rows have none.

few	11	TRBV29-1	TRBJ1-1	.	CSVSTAKEAFF	TGCAGCGTCTCTACAGCGAAAGAGGCTTTCTTT
.	15	TRBV11-2	TRBJ2-3	.	CASSLLGSVTDTQYF	TGTGCCAGCAGCTTACTTGGGTCGGTCACAGATACGCAGTATTTT
few	15	TRBV7-9	TRBJ2-1	.	CASSLEQESYNEQFF	TGTGCCAGCAGCTTAGAACAGGAATCCTACAATGAGCAGTTCTTC
.	13	TRBV10-3	TRBJ1-5	.	CAITTGGNQPQHF	TGTGCCATCACCACCGGAGGCAATCAGCCCCAGCATTTT
.	15	TRBV11-2	TRBJ2-7	TRBD2	CASSYPGLASYEQYF	TGTGCCAGCAGCTACCCTGGACTAGCGTCCTACGAGCAGTACTTC
many	13	TRBV5-1	TRBJ2-3	.	CASSPPGTDTQYF	TGTGCTAGCAGCCCCCCTGGGACAGATACGCAGTATTTT
few	12	TRBV20-1	TRBJ2-5	.	CSVAGYEKTQYF	TGCAGTGTAGCAGGGTATGAGAAGACCCAGTACTTC
few	15	TRBV6-1	TRBJ2-1	TRBD1	CASSADRGPYNEQFF	TGTGCCAGCAGTGCGGACAGGGGGCCCTACAATGAGCAGTTCTTC
.	16	TRBV7-6	TRBJ2-6	.	CASSFDLLTGANVLTF	TGTGCCAGCAGCTTCGACTTACTGACTGGGGCCAACGTCCTGACTTTC
.	13	TRBV12-3/TRBV12-4	TRBJ2-3	.	CASSTRTLLTQYF	TGTGCCAGCAGTACCCGGACCCTGTTAACGCAGTATTTT
few	11	TRBV7-9	TRBJ2-1	.	CASSSLGPSVF	TGTGCCAGCAGCTCCCTGGGCCCCTCGGTCTTC
.	14	TRBV4-1	TRBJ2-3	.	CASSQVGETATQYF	TGCGCCAGCAGCCAAGTGGGGGAGACGGCTACGCAGTATTTT
.	14	TRBV6-2/TRBV6-3	TRBJ1-6	.	CASSYRENNSPLHF	TGTGCCAGCAGTTACAGGGAGAATAATTCACCCCTCCACTTT
few	16	TRBV20-1	TRBJ1-3	.	CSARDQWVGLGNTIYF	TGCAGTGCTAGAGATCAATGGGTCGGATTGGGAAACACCATATATTTT
.	15	TRBV6-1	TRBJ1-1	.	CASSEGGRPPTEAFF	TGTGCCAGCAGTGAAGGGGGGCGGCCCCCCACTGAAGCTTTCTTT
.	17	TRBV24-1	TRBJ2-2	.	CATSDRSATLNTGELFF	TGTGCCACCAGTGATCGGAGCGCGACTTTGAACACCGGGGAGCTGTTTTTT
.	20	TRBV7-2	TRBJ2-6	TRBD1	CASSLAETGAFYAGANVLTF	TGTGCCAGCAGCTTAGCGGAGACAGGGGCTTTCTACGCTGGGGCCAACGTCCTGACTTTC
.	14	TRBV9	TRBJ1-6	.	CASSPDRSNSPLHF	TGTGCCAGCAGCCCGGACAGAAGTAATTCACCCCTCCACTTT
.	13	TRBV6-6	TRBJ2-1	.	CASTDGRSNEQFF	TGTGCCAGCACCGACGGCAGGTCCAATGAGCAGTTCTTC
few	15	TRBV27	TRBJ2-1	.	CASSLVRARINEQFF	TGTGCCAGCAGTTTAGTTAGGGCTCGGATCAATGAGCAGTTCTTC
.	13	TRBV2	TRBJ2-1	.	CASMRNSYNEQFF	TGTGCCAGCATGAGAAACTCCTACAATGAGCAGTTCTTC
many	14	TRBV24-1	TRBJ2-2	.	CATSDENNTGELFF	TGTGCCACCAGTGATGAAAACAACACCGGGGAGCTGTTTTTT
many	16	TRBV4-2	TRBJ2-3	TRBD2	CASSPYSGGAVDTQYF	TGTGCCAGCAGCCCATATAGCGGGGGGGCCGTAGATACGCAGTATTTT
few	16	TRBV12-3/TRBV12-4	TRBJ2-1	.	CASTPFGIVRAYEQFF	TGTGCCAGCACCCCCTTTGGAATAGTGCGGGCCTATGAGCAGTTCTTC
many	13	TRBV29-1	TRBJ2-7	TRBD1	CSADTGGGSEQYF	TGCAGCGCCGACACAGGGGGAGGTAGCGAGCAGTACTTC
.	15	TRBV5-6	TRBJ2-1	.	CASSLGRASYNEQFF	TGTGCCAGCAGCTTAGGACGGGCTTCCTACAATGAGCAGTTCTTC
many	14	TRBV6-4	TRBJ2-3	.	CASSAGESTDTQYF	TGTGCCAGCAGTGCGGGGGAGAGCACAGATACGCAGTATTTT
.	16	TRBV12-3/TRBV12-4	TRBJ1-4	TRBD1	CASSSTGAGGNEKLFF	TGTGCCAGCAGCTCGACAGGGGCGGGCGGGAATGAAAAACTGTTTTTT
.	14	TRBV5-1	TRBJ2-7	.	CASSLGSGLGEQYF	TGCGCCAGCAGCTTGGGATCTGGATTGGGGGAGCAGTACTTC
many	15	TRBV24-1	TRBJ2-1	.	CATSAYLGSDNEQFF	TGTGCCACCAGTGCCTACCTGGGGTCGGACAATGAGCAGTTCTTC
few	15	TRBV20-1	TRBJ2-3	.	CSAREERVSTDTQYF	TGCAGTGCTAGAGAGGAGAGGGTTAGCACAGATACGCAGTATTTT
.	14	TRBV30	TRBJ2-1	TRBD1	CAWDGTGVVNEQFF	TGTGCCTGGGACGGGACAGGGGTTGTGAATGAGCAGTTCTTC
few	17	TRBV9	TRBJ2-3	TRBD2	CASSAWSSGGAPDTQYF	TGTGCCAGCAGCGCCTGGAGTAGCGGGGGGGCCCCAGATACGCAGTATTTT
.	15	TRBV6-5	TRBJ2-5	TRBD1	CASSYPGQGLETQYF	TGTGCCAGCAGTTACCCGGGACAGGGTTTGGAGACCCAGTACTTC
few	16	TRBV12-3/TRBV12-4	TRBJ2-1	.	CASSYLAGFIDNEQFF	TGTGCCAGCAGTTATTTAGCCGGCTTTATAGACAATGAGCAGTTCTTC
.	13	TRBV4-1	TRBJ2-1	.	CASSQAPGDEQFF	TGCGCCAGCAGCCAAGCACCAGGCGATGAGCAGTTCTTC
few	15	TRBV6-1	TRBJ2-3	.	CASVGRGASSNTQYF	TGTGCCAGCGTAGGACGGGGGGCATCCTCAAATACGCAGTATTTT
few	15	TRBV28	TRBJ2-2	.	CAILNGEGDTGELFF	TGTGCCATCTTGAACGGGGAGGGGGATACCGGGGAGCTGTTTTTT
.	16	TRBV6-1	TRBJ2-1	.	CASGGAGGQVDNEQFF	TGTGCCAGCGGCGGGGCCGGGGGGCAGGTTGACAATGAGCAGTTCTTC
.	12	TRBV27	TRBJ2-2	.	CASSSRGGELFF	TGTGCCAGCAGTTCACGGGGCGGGGAGCTGTTTTTT
many	14	TRBV12-3/TRBV12-4	TRBJ2-1	TRBD2	CASRGLAGLNEQFF	TGTGCCAGCAGAGGACTAGCGGGGTTGAATGAGCAGTTCTTC
.	14	TRBV5-1	TRBJ2-7	.	CASSSFSGTYEQYF	TGCGCCAGCAGCTCATTTAGCGGAACCTACGAGCAGTACTTC
.	16	TRBV5-1	TRBJ1-6	.	CASSPTDREYNSPLHF	TGCGCCAGCAGCCCGACGGACAGAGAATATAATTCACCCCTCCACTTT
.	13	TRBV12-3/TRBV12-4	TRBJ1-1	.	CASSLPWGTEAFF	TGTGCCAGCAGTCTCCCTTGGGGCACTGAAGCTTTCTTT
.	13	TRBV20-1	TRBJ1-2	.	CSASSSGTHGYTF	TGCAGTGCTAGCTCGTCCGGGACACATGGCTACACCTTC
few	15	TRBV12-3/TRBV12-4	TRBJ2-1	.	CASSPDSSSYNEQFF	TGTGCCAGCAGTCCGGACAGCAGCTCCTACAATGAGCAGTTCTTC
.	14	TRBV10-3	TRBJ2-7	TRBD1	CAISDPGQAYEQYF	TGTGCCATCAGTGACCCCGGACAGGCCTACGAGCAGTACTTC
few	14	TRBV4-1	TRBJ2-7	.	CASSQGSGGPGQYF	TGCGCCAGCAGCCAAGGTTCCGGGGGCCCTGGGCAGTACTTC
.	14	TRBV9	TRBJ2-1	.	CASSVGNSINEQFF	TGTGCCAGCAGCGTAGGAAATAGTATCAATGAGCAGTTCTTC
few	12	TRBV7-9	TRBJ2-5	.	CASSLAVETQYF	TGTGCCAGCAGCTTAGCTGTCGAGACCCAGTACTTC
.	16	TRBV20-1	TRBJ2-1	TRBD2	CSASIPTSGGANEQFF	TGCAGTGCTAGCATACCGACTAGCGGGGGGGCGAATGAGCAGTTCTTC
.	18	TRBV28	TRBJ2-1	TRBD1	CASSLGGQALGSYNEQFF	TGTGCCAGCAGTTTAGGGGGACAGGCCCTAGGTTCCTACAATGAGCAGTTCTTC
few	16	TRBV9	TRBJ2-5	TRBD2	CASSGSGGGGQETQYF	TGTGCCAGCAGCGGGAGCGGGGGAGGAGGCCAAGAGACCCAGTACTTC
.	19	TRBV11-1	TRBJ2-5	.	CASSFSPGGNQGSQETQYF	TGTGCCAGCAGCTTCAGCCCAGGCGGAAACCAAGGGTCACAAGAGACCCAGTACTTC